Below, one T cell receptor beta chain is given with its context. Its antigen is as yet unknown. Trimming took 6 bases from V and 5 from J; bases not matched to a gene: 11. CDR1 is SQVTM and CDR2 is ANQGSEA in the germline V gene. The CDR3 runs to 14 residues. This specimen belongs to a study of T-cell reconstitution after alpha-beta-depleted transplantation in children. Study results and limitations: Expanded graft clones, several hundred of them, were reportedly the source of alpha-beta T cells about two months after transplant. There were some patients whose high TCRbeta diversity at day 60 came from surviving recipient T cells and thymic progenitors.

As it was prepared, the TCRbeta library received unique molecular identifiers. MiXCR was run by TCRdb on the PCR reads, yielding one entry per CDR3 protein. The sample consists of fewer than 750,000 distinct CDR3 sequences, over 25% of them appearing once. The sequence came from a boy younger than two with Wiskott-Aldrich syndrome, due to receive a stem cell transplant. The sample consisted of PBMCs, taken before TCRalphabeta/CD19-depleted stem cell transplant. The rearrangement links TRBV29-1 to TRBJ2-7; 9 bases map to TRBD1. As DNA, the CDR3 is TGCAGCGTGATACCGGGACAGGGTATGAACGAGCAGTACTTC. This codes for CSVIPGQGMNEQYF.